The clone carrying this T cell receptor (beta chain) was counted a single time. Libraries were prepared by immunoSEQ multiplex PCR; TCRdb keeps only in-frame clonotypes and omits some of them. The sample records around 13,000 clones, roughly 70% being singletons. This sample's time point: after neoadjuvant nivolumab, at surgical resection. Stage II-IVA oral cavity squamous cell carcinoma was new and untreated by systemic or radiation therapy. This entry belongs to a study of neoadjuvant anti-PD-1 for oral cavity cancer. Germline V gene data show CDR1 as MDHEN and CDR2 as SYDVKM. Trimming left V 6 bases short and J 2 bases short, with 12 bases between. This CDR3 has 14 residues.

The chain recombines TRBV28 with TRBJ2-3; the D is unclear. The clonotype originates from a person aged 35-80 years with oral cavity squamous cell carcinoma. Sequenced here: PBMCs, sampled after nivolumab (anti-PD-1) treatment. Here the CDR3 DNA reads TGTGCCAGCAGCCCCTTGGGTAACACAGATACGCAGTATTTT. Translating it yields CASSPLGNTDTQYF.